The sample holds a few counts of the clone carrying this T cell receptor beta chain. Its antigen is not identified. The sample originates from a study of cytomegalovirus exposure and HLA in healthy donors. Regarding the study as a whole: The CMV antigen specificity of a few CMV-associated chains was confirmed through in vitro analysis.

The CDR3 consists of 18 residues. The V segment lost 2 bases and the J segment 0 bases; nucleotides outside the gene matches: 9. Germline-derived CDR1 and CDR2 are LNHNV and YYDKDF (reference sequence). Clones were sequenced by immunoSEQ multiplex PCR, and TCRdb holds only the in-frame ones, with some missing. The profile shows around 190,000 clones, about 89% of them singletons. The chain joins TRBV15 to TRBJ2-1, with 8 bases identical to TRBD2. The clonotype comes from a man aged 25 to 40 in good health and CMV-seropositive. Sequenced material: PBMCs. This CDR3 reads CATSRNPGGDSSYNEQFF. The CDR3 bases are TGTGCCACCAGCAGAAACCCGGGGGGGGACTCCTCCTACAATGAGCAGTTCTTC.